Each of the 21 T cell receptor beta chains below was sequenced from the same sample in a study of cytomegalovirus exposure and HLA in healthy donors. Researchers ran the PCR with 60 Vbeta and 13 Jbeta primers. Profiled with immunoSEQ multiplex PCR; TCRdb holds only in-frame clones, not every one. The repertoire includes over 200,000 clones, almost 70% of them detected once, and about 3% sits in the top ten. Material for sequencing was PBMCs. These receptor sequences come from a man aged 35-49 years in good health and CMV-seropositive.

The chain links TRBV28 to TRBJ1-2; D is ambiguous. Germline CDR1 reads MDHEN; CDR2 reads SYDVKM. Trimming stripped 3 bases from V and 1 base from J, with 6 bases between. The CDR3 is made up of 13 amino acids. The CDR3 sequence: CASSFRDNYGYTF. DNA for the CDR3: TGTGCCAGCAGTTTTCGGGATAACTATGGCTACACCTTC.

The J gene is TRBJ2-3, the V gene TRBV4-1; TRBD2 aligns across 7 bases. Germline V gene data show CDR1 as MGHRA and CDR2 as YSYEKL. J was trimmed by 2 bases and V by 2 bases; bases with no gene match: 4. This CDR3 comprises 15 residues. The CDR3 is CASSQFQRDTDTQYF. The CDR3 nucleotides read TGCGCCAGCAGCCAATTCCAGCGGGACACAGATACGCAGTATTTT.

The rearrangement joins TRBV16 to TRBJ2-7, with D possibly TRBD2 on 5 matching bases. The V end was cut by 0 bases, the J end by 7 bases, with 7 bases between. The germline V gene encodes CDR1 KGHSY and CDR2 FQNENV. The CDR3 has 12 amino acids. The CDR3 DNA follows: TGTGCCAGCAGCCAATCTTGGGAGGAGCAGTACTTC. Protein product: CASSQSWEEQYF.

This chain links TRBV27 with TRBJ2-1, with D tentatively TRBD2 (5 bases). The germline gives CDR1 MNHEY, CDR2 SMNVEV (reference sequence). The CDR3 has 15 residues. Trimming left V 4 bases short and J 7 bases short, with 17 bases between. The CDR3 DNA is TGTGCCAGCAGTTCTTTACCGGGGAAGAGGAATGAGCAGTTCTTC. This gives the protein CASSSLPGKRNEQFF.

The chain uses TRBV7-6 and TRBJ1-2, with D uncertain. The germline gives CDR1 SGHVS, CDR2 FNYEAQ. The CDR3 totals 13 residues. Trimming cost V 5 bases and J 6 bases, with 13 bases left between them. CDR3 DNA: TGTGCCAGCAGCCGTCGGTTTCGGGATGGCTACACCTTC. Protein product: CASSRRFRDGYTF.

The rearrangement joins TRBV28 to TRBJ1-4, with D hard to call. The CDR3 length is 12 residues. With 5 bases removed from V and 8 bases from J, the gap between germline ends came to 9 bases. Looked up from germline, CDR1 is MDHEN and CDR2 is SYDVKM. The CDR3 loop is CASSLGLEKLFF. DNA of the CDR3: TGTGCCAGCAGTCTAGGATTGGAAAAACTGTTTTTT.

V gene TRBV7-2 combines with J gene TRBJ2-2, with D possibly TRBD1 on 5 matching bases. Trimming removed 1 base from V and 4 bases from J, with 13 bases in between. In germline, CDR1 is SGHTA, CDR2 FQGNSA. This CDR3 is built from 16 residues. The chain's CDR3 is CASSLVQAYVTGELFF. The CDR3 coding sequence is TGTGCCAGCAGCTTAGTACAGGCGTACGTCACCGGGGAGCTGTTTTTT. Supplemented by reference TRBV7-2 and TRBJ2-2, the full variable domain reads GAGVSQSPSNKVTEKGKDVELRCDPISGHTALYWYRQSLGQGLEFLIYFQGNSAPDKSGLPSDRFSAERTGGSVSTLTIQRTQQEDSAVYLCASSLVQAYVTGELFFGEGSRLTVL.

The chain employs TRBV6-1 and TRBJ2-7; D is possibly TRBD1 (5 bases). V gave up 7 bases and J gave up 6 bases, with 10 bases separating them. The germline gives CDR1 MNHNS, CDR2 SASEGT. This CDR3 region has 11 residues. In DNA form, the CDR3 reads TGTGCCAGCACATACCAGGGCGAGCAGTACTTC. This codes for CASTYQGEQYF.

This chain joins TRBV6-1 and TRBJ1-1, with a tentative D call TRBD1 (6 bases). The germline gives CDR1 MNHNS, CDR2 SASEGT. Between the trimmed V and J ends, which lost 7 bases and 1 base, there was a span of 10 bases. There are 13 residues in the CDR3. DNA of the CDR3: TGTGCCAGCATTTCGACAGGGAACACTGAAGCTTTCTTT. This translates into CASISTGNTEAFF.

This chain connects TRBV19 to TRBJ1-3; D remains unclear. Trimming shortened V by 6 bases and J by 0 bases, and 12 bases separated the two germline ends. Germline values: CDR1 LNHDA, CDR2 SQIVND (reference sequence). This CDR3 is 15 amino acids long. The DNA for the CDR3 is TGTGCCAGTAGCCAGAACGATCTCTCTGGAAACACCATATATTTT. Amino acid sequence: CASSQNDLSGNTIYF.

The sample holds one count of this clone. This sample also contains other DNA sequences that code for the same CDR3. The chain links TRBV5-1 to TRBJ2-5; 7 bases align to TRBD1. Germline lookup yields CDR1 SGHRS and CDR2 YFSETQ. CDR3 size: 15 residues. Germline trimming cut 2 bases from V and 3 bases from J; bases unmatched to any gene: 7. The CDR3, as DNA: TGCGCCAGCAGCTTCCGGACAGGACGGGAAGAGACCCAGTACTTC. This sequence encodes CASSFRTGREETQYF.

In DNA, the CDR3 is TGTGCCAGTAGTTTGACTAGCGGGGGAACCTACGAGCAGTACTTC. Amino acid sequence: CASSLTSGGTYEQYF. The genes are TRBV19 and TRBJ2-7; 12 bases line up with TRBD2. With 5 bases clipped from V and 2 bases from J, the junction kept 4 bases outside the gene matches. CDR3 length: 15 amino acids. The germline gives CDR1 LNHDA, CDR2 SQIVND (reference sequence).

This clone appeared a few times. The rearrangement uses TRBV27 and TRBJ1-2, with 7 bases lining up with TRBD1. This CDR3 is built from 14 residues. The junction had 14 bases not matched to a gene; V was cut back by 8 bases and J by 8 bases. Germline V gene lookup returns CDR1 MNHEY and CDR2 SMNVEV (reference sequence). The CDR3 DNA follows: TGTGCCAGCGCTGCCCCCGGGACAGTTGGGGGCTACACCTTC. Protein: CASAAPGTVGGYTF.

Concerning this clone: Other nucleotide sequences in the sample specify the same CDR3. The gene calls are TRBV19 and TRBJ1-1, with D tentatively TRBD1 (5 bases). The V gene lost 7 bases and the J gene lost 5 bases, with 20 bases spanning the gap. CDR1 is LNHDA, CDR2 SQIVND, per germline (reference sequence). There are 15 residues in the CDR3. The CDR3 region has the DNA TGTGCCAGTACCTCTCTGGGGAGGGGTGGGACTGAAGCTTTCTTT. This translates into CASTSLGRGGTEAFF.

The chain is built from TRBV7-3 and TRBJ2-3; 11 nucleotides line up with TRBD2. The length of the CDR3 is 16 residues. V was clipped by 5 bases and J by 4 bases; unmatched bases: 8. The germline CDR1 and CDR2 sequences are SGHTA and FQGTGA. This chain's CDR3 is CASSAALAGGSDTQYF. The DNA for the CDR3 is TGTGCCAGCAGCGCCGCCCTAGCGGGGGGTTCAGATACGCAGTATTTT.

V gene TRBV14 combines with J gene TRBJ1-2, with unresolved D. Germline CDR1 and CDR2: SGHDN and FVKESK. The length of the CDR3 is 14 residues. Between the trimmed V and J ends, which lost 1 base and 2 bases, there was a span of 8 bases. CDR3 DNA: TGTGCCAGCAGCCAAGGGGCTGGGAACTATGGCTACACCTTC. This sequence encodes CASSQGAGNYGYTF. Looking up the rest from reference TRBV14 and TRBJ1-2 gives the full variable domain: EAGVTQFPSHSVIEKGQTVTLRCDPISGHDNLYWYRRVMGKEIKFLLHFVKESKQDESGMPNNRFLAERTGGTYSTLKVQPAELEDSGVYFCASSQGAGNYGYTFGSGTRLTVV.

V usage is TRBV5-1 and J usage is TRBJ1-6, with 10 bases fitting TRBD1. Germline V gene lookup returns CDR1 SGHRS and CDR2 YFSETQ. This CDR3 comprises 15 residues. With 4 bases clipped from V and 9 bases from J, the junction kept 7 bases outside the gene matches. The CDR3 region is CASSPRGQGSSPLHF. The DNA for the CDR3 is TGCGCCAGCAGCCCGAGGGGACAGGGGTCTTCACCCCTCCACTTT.

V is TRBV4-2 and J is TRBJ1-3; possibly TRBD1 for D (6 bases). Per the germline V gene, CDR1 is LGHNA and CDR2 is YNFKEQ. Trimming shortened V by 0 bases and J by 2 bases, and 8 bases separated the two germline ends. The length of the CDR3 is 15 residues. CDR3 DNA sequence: TGTGCCAGCAGCCAAGAGGCAGGGGCTGGAAACACCATATATTTT. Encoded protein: CASSQEAGAGNTIYF.

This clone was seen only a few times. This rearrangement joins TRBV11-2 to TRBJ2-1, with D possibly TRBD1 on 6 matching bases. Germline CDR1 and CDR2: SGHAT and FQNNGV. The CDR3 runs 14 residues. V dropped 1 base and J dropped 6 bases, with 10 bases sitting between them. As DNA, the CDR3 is TGTGCCAGCAGCTTAGTTGGGGGCCCCAATGAGCAGTTCTTC. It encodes CASSLVGGPNEQFF.

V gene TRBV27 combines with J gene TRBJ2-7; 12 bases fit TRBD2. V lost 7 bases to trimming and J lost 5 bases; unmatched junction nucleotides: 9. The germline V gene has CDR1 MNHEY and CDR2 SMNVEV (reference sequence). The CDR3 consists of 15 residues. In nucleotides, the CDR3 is TGTGCCAGCATGACTAGCGGGGGCCTTATACACGAGCAGTACTTC. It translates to CASMTSGGLIHEQYF.

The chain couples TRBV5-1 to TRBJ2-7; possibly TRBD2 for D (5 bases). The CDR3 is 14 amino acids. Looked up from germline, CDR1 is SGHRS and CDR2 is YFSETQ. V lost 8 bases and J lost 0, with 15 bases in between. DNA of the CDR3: TGCGCCAGTCGTTTATCCGGGGACTCCTACGAGCAGTACTTC. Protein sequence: CASRLSGDSYEQYF.